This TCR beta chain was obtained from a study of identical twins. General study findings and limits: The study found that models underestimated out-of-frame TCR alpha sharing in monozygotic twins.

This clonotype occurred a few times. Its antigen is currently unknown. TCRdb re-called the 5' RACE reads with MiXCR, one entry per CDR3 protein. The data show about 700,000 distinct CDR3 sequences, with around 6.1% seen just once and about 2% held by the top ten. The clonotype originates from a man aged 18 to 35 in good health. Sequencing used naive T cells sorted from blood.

CDR3 nucleotide sequence: TGTGCCAGCAGCCTGGACGGCCTCTACGAGCAGTACGTC. Its protein is CASSLDGLYEQYV. The J gene is TRBJ2-7, the V gene TRBV7-9; D gene unclear. Germline CDR1 and CDR2: SEHNR and FQNEAQ (reference sequence). Trimming removed 5 bases at V and 3 bases at J, with 11 bases between. CDR3 length: 13 residues.